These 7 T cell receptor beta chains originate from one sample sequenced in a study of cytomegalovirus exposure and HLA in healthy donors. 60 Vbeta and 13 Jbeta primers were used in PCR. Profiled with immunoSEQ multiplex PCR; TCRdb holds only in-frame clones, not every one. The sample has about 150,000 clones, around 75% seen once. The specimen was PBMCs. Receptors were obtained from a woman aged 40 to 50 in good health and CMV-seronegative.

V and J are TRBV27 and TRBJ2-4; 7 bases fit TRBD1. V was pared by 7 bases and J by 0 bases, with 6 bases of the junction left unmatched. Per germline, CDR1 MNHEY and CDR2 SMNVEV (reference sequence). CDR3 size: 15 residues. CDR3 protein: CASKNRGLAKNIQYF. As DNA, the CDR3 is TGTGCCAGCAAAAACAGGGGTTTAGCCAAAAACATTCAGTACTTC.

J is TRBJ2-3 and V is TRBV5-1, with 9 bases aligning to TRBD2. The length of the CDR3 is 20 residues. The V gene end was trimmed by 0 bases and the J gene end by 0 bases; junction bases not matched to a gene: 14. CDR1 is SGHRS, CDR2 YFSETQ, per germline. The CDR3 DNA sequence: TGCGCCAGCAGCTTGGCCCCGCTCGCGGGGGGGCTGATTAGCACAGATACGCAGTATTTT. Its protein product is CASSLAPLAGGLISTDTQYF.

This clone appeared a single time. The CDR3 nucleotides are TGCGCCAGCAGCTTGGATGGTACAGGTATTGTAATTTCCTCGTACTTC. Amino acids: CASSLDGTGIVISSYF. The chain is built from TRBV5-1 and TRBJ2-7; tentatively, D is TRBD1 (5 bases). The length of the CDR3 is 16 residues. Germline loops: CDR1 SGHRS, CDR2 YFSETQ. V was shortened by 0 bases and J by 12 bases, with 25 bases between the two germline ends.

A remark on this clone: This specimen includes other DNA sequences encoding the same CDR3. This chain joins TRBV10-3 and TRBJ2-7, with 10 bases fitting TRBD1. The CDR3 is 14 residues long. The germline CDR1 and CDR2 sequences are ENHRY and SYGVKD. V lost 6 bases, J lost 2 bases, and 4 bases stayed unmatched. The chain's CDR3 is CAISPGQGAYEQYF. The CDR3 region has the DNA TGTGCCATCAGCCCTGGACAGGGGGCCTACGAGCAGTACTTC.

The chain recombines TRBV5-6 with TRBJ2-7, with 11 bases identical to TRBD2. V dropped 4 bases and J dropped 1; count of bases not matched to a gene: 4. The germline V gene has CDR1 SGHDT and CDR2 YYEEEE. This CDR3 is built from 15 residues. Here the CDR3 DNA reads TGTGCCAGCAGCCTCCGGACTAGCGGGTCCTACGAGCAGTACTTC. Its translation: CASSLRTSGSYEQYF.

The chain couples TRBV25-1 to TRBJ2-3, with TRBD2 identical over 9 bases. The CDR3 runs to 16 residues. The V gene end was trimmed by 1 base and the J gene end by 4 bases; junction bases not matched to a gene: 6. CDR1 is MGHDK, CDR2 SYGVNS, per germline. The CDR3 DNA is TGTGCCAGCAGTGAATTTTGGGCGGGGGGGCCAGATACGCAGTATTTT. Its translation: CASSEFWAGGPDTQYF.

The CDR3 here is CASSYPSGGVRDTQYF. In nucleotides, the CDR3 is TGTGCCAGCAGTTACCCCAGCGGGGGGGTTCGTGATACGCAGTATTTT. The chain employs TRBV6-6 and TRBJ2-3, with TRBD2 matching 10 bases. The CDR3 covers 16 residues. Germline loops: CDR1 MNHNY, CDR2 SVGAGI (reference sequence). Losses at the gene ends were 2 bases for V and 6 bases for J; bases not matched to a gene: 8.